This T cell receptor beta chain is drawn from a study of T-cell memory formation after mild COVID-19. Study-wide findings and caveats: Nothing confirmed that second-wave clones peaking on day 37 were specific for SARS-CoV-2. Contracting clones from day 15 to 85 had balanced CD4/CD8; later expanders favoured CD4+.

V was pared by 2 bases and J by 7 bases, with 17 bases between. The CDR3 is 15 amino acids. Germline-derived CDR1 and CDR2 are MNHEY and SMNVEV (reference sequence). This clonotype was recorded a few times. Antigen specificity is unknown. TCRalpha and TCRbeta libraries used 5'RACE with constant-segment primers and UMIs. TCRdb re-derived calls from the 5' RACE reads in MiXCR, one entry per CDR3 protein. The table lists approximately 300,000 distinct CDR3 sequences, approximately 15% of them singletons. The source of this sequence is a man aged 18 to 30 who had mild COVID-19 (a few samples of this study predate the infection). Cell type and time point are not known. The sample comprised PBMCs or a T cell subset sorted from them (not recorded which). The chain links TRBV27 to TRBJ2-5; possible D gene TRBD1, 5 bases. Here the CDR3 DNA reads TGTGCCAGCAGTTTAATAGGGGCCCCGTTCTGGACCCAGTACTTC. As protein: CASSLIGAPFWTQYF.